The 2 T cell receptor beta chains in this list originate from one sample, sequenced in a study of blood T cell repertoires in COVID-19. Generated by immunoSEQ multiplex PCR, the TCRdb table keeps only in-frame clones and is missing some. This repertoire shows 25,000 to 30,000 clones, roughly 80% found once; its top ten account for roughly 40%. Sequenced: peripheral blood. The receptors shown here come from a man between 65 and 85 years old with acute or convalescent COVID-19.

This chain links TRBV2 with TRBJ1-1; D gene uncertain. V lost 4 bases and J 1 base, leaving 10 bases between the germline ends. The CDR3 totals 14 residues. The germline CDR1 and CDR2 sequences are SNHLY and FYNNEI. The CDR3 region has the DNA TGTGCCAGCAGTGTTATATCCCGGAACACTGAAGCTTTCTTT. It translates to CASSVISRNTEAFF.

This chain links TRBV19 with TRBJ2-5; tentatively, D is TRBD2 (6 bases). This CDR3 is 14 amino acids long. V gave up 6 bases and J gave up 3 bases, with 14 bases separating them. Germline V lookup: CDR1 LNHDA, CDR2 SQIVND (reference sequence). The CDR3 bases are TGTGCCAGTAGCCCTGGACTACCAAAAGAGACCCAGTACTTC. Translating it yields CASSPGLPKETQYF. The full variable domain, in which reference TRBV19 and TRBJ2-5 provide the parts outside the CDR3, is DGGITQSPKYLFRKEGQNVTLSCEQNLNHDAMYWYRQDPGQGLRLIYYSQIVNDFQKGDIAEGYSVSREKKESFPLTVTSAQKNPTAFYLCASSPGLPKETQYFGPGTRLLVL.